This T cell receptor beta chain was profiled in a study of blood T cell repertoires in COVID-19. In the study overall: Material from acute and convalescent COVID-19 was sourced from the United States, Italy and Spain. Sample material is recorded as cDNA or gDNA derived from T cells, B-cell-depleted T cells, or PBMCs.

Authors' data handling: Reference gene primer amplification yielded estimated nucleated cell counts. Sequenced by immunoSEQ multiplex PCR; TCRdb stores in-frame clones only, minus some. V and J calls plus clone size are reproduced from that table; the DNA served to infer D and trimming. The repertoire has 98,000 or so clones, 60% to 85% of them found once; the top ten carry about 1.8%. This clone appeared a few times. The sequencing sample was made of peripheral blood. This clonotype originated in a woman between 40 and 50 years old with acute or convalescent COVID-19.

CDR3: CASSLEGTNTYEQYF. For the CDR3, the DNA is TGTGCCAGCAGTTTGGAAGGAACTAATACCTACGAGCAGTACTTC. This chain uses TRBV6-5 with TRBJ2-7; D gene unclear. The CDR3 covers 15 residues. Trimming cost V 4 bases and J 2 bases, with 15 bases left between them. From germline, CDR1 is MNHEY and CDR2 SVGAGI.